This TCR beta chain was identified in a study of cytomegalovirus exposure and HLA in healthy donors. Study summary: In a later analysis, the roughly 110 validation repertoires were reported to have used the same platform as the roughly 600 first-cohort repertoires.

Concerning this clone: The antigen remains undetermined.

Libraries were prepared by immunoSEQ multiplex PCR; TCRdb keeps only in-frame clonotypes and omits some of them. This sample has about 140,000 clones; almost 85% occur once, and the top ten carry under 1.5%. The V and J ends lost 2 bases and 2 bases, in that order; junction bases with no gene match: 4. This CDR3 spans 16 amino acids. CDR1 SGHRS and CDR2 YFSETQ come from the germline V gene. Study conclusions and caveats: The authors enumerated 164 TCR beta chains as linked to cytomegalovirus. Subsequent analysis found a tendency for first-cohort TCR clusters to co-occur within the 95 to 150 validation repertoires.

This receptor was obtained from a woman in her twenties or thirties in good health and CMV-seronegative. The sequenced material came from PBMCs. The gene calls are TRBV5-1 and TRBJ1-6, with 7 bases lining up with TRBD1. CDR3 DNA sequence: TGCGCCAGCAGCTTCCTCGGACAGGCCTATAATTCACCCCTCCACTTT. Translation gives CASSFLGQAYNSPLHF. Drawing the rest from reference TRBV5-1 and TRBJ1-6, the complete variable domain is KAGVTQTPRYLIKTRGQQVTLSCSPISGHRSVSWYQQTPGQGLQFLFEYFSETQRNKGNFPGRFSGRQFSNSRSEMNVSTLELGDSALYLCASSFLGQAYNSPLHFGNGTRLTVT.